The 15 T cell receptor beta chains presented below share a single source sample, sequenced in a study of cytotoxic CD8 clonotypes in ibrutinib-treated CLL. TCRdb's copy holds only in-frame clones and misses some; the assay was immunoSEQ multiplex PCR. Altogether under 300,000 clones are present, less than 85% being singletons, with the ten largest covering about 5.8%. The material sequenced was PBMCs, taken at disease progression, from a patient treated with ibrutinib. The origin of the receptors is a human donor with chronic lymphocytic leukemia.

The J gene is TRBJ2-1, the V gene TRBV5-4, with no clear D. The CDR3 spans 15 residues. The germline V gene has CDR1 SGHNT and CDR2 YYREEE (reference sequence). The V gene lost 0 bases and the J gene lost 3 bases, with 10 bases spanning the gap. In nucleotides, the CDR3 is TGTGCCAGCAGCTTGGGCCACCAATTCTACAATGAGCAGTTCTTC. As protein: CASSLGHQFYNEQFF.

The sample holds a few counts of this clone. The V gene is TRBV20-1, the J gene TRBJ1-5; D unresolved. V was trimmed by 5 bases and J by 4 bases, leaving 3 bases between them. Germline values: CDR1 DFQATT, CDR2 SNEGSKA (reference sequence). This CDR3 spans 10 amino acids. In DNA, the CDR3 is TGCAGTGCTGAGAATCAGCCCCAGCATTTT. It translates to CSAENQPQHF.

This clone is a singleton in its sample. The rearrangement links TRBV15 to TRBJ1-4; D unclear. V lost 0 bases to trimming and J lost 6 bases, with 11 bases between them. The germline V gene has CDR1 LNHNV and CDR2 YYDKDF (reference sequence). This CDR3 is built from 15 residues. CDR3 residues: CATSRESMRDEKLFF. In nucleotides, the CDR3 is TGTGCCACCAGCAGAGAGTCAATGAGGGATGAAAAACTGTTTTTT.

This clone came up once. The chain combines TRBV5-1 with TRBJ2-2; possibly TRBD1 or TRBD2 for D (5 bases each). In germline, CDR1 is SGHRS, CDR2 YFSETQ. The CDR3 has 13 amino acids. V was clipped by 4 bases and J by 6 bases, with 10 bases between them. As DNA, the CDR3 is TGCGCCAGCAGCCCCGGGGCCCCCGGGGAGCTGTTTTTT. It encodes CASSPGAPGELFF.

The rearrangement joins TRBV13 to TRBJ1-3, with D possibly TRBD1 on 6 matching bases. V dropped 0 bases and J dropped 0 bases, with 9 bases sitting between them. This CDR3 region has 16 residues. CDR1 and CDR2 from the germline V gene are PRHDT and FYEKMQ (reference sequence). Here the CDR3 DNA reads TGTGCCAGCAGCTTAGGCGCAGGGGTCTCTGGAAACACCATATATTTT. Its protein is CASSLGAGVSGNTIYF.

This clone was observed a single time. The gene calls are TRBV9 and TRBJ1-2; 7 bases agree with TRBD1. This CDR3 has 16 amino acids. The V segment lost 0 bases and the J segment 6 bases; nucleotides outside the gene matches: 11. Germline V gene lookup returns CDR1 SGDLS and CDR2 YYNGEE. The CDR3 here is CASSVATEQGRHGYTF. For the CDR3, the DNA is TGTGCCAGCAGCGTAGCTACGGAACAGGGGAGGCATGGCTACACCTTC.

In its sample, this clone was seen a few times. CDR3 amino acids: CASSSPGHNTEAFF. The CDR3 region has the DNA TGTGCCAGTAGCTCCCCGGGACATAACACTGAAGCTTTCTTT. The gene calls are TRBV19 and TRBJ1-1; perhaps TRBD1 as D (6 bases). Germline V CDR1 and CDR2: LNHDA, SQIVND (reference sequence). The CDR3 is 14 amino acids. V dropped 6 bases and J dropped 2 bases, with 13 bases sitting between them.

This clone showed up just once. The CDR3 nucleotides read TGTGCCAGCAAACAACAGGGAATGGGCGGCTACACCTTC. It codes for CASKQQGMGGYTF. The gene calls are TRBV6-5 and TRBJ1-2, with a possible D match to TRBD1 (6 bases). V was cut by 7 bases and J by 8 bases, with 17 bases left in between. The CDR3 contains 13 residues. The germline CDR1 and CDR2 sequences are MNHEY and SVGAGI.

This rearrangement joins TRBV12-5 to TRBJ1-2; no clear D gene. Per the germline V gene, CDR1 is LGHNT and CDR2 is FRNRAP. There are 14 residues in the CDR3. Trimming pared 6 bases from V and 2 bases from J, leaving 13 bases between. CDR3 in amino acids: CASGEPGKNYGYTF. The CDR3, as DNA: TGTGCTAGTGGCGAACCCGGGAAAAACTATGGCTACACCTTC.

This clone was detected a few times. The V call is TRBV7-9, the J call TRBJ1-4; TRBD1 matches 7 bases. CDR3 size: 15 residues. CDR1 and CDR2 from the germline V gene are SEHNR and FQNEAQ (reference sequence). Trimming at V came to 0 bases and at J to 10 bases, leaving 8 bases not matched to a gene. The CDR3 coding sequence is TGTGCCAGCAGCTTAGCGATACCAGGGGGAGGAAAACTGTTTTTT. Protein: CASSLAIPGGGKLFF.

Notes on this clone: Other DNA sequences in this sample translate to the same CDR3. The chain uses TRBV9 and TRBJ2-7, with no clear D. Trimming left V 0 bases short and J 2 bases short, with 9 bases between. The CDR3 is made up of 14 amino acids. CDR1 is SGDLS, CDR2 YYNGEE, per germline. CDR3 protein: CASSVGPSTYEQYF. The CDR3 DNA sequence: TGTGCCAGCAGCGTAGGCCCCAGCACCTACGAGCAGTACTTC.

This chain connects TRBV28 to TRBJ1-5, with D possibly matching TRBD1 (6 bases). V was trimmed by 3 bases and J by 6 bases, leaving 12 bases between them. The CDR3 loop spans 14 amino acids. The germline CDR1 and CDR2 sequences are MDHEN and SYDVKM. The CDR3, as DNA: TGTGCCAGCAGTTTCCGGGGGCGCAGTCAGCCCCAGCATTTT. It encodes CASSFRGRSQPQHF.

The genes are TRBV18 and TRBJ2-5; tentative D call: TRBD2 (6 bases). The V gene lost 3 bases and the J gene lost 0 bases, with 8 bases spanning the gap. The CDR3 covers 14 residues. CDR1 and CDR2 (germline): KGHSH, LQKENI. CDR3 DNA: TGTGCCAGCTCACCGGCGGGAAACCAAGAGACCCAGTACTTC. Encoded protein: CASSPAGNQETQYF.

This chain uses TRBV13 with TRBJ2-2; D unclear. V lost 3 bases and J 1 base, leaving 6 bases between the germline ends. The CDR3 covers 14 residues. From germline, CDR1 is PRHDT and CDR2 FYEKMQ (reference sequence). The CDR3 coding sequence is TGTGCCAGCAGCTTTAGGAAGAACACCGGGGAGCTGTTTTTT. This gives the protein CASSFRKNTGELFF.

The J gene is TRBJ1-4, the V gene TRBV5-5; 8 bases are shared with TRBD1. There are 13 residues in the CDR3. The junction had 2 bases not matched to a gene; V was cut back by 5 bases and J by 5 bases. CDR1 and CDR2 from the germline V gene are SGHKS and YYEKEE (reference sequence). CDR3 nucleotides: TGTGCCAGCAGGAGACAGGGGAATGAAAAACTGTTTTTT. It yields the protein CASRRQGNEKLFF. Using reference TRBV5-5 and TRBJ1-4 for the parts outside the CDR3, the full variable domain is DAGVTQSPTHLIKTRGQQVTLRCSPISGHKSVSWYQQVLGQGPQFIFQYYEKEERGRGNFPDRFSARQFPNYSSELNVNALLLGDSALYLCASRRQGNEKLFFGSGTQLSVL.